This TCR beta chain derives from a study of cytomegalovirus exposure and HLA in healthy donors. Study-wide findings and caveats: As confirmed in vitro, a few CMV-associated chains were specific for CMV antigens. The majority of TCR sequences were rare, yet some public TCRs appeared in many donors. It was around 160 TCR beta chains that were listed as cytomegalovirus-associated.

The repertoire was sequenced with immunoSEQ multiplex PCR; TCRdb's copy has only in-frame clones and lacks some. The sample records approximately 160,000 clones, less than 90% being singletons. Looked up from germline, CDR1 is MNHNS and CDR2 is SASEGT. The V gene lost 6 bases and the J gene lost 3 bases, with 15 bases spanning the gap. The CDR3 loop spans 14 amino acids. In the case of this clone: What it binds is unknown.

V and J are TRBV6-1 and TRBJ2-7, with D possibly being TRBD2 (7 bases). The sequenced sample was PBMCs. This TCR derives from a man aged 30-40 years in good health and CMV-seropositive. CDR3 in DNA: TGTGCCAGCAGGCGGCCGGGGGGCGGCTACGAGCAGTACTTC. Residues: CASRRPGGGYEQYF.